Here is one T cell receptor beta chain with its context. This specimen belongs to a study of shared clonotypes between healthy human individuals. CDR3 length: 14 residues. Germline-derived CDR1 and CDR2 are SEHNR and FQNEAQ (reference sequence). The V end was cut by 5 bases, the J end by 0 bases, with 8 bases between. Clones were sequenced by immunoSEQ multiplex PCR, and TCRdb holds only the in-frame ones, with some missing. Among under 2.5 million clones listed, about 90% were seen once. The specimen was naive CD4+ T cells from PBMCs. Sample subset: CD45RA+ positively selected. The chain carries TRBV7-9 and TRBJ2-1; D is undetermined. The receptor was derived from a man in his late teens or twenties in good health. Some clones in this sample may be carry-over from other donors' samples. This CDR3 reads CASSPRSSYNEQFF. As DNA, the CDR3 is TGTGCCAGCAGCCCCCGAAGCTCCTACAATGAGCAGTTCTTC. Based on the CDR3 plus reference TRBV7-9 and TRBJ2-1, the full variable domain is DTGVSQNPRHKITKRGQNVTFRCDPISEHNRLYWYRQTLGQGPEFLTYFQNEAQLEKSRLLSDRFSAERPKGSFSTLEIQRTEQGDSAMYLCASSPRSSYNEQFFGPGTRLTVL.